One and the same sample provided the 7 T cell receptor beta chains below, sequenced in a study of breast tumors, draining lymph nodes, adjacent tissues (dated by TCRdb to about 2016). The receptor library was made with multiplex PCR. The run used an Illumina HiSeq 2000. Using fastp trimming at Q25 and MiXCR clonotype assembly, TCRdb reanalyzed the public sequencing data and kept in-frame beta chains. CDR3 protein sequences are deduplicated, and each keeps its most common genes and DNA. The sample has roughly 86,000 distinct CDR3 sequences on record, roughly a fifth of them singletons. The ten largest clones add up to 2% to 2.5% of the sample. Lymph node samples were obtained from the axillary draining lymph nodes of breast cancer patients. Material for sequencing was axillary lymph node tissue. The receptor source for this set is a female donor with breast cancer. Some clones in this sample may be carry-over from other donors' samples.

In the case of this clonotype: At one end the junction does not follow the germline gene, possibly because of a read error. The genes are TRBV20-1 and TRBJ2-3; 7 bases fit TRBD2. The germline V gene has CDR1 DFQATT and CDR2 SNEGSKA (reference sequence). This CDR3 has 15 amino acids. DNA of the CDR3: TGCAGTGCTAATGGGGGGGGTCGAGGCACAGATACGCAGTATTTC. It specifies CSANGGGRGTDTQYF.

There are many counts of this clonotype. The CDR3 region is CASSDHPTGKSGNTIYF. CDR3 sequence (DNA): TGTGCCAGTAGCGATCATCCGACAGGGAAATCTGGAAACACCATATATTTT. The gene calls are TRBV19 and TRBJ1-3, with 7 bases lining up with TRBD1. V lost 6 bases to trimming and J lost 1 base; unmatched junction nucleotides: 12. There are 17 residues in the CDR3. Germline CDR1 and CDR2: LNHDA and SQIVND (reference sequence).

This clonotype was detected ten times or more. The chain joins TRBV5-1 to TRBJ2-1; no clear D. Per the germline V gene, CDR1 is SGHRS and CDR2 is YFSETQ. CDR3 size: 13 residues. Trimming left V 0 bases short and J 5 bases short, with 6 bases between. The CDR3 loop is CASSLGRNNEQFF. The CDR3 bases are TGCGCCAGCAGCTTGGGGCGGAACAATGAGCAGTTCTTC. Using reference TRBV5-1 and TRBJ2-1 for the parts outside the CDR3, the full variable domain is KAGVTQTPRYLIKTRGQQVTLSCSPISGHRSVSWYQQTPGQGLQFLFEYFSETQRNKGNFPGRFSGRQFSNSRSEMNVSTLELGDSALYLCASSLGRNNEQFFGPGTRLTVL.

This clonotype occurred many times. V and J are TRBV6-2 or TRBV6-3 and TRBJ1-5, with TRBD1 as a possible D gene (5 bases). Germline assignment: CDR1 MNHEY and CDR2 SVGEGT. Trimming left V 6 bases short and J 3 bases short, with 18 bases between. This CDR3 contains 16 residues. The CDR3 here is CASSRGQWGINQPQHF. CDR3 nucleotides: TGTGCCAGCAGCCGCGGTCAATGGGGGATCAATCAGCCCCAGCATTTT.

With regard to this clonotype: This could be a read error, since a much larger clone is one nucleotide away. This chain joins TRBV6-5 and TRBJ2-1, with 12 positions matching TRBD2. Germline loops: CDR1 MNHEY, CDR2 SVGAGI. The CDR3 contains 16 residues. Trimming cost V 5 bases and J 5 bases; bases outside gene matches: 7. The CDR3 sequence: CASSPWTSGTNNEQFF. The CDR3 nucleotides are TGTGCCAGCAGTCCCTGGACTAGCGGGACAAACAATGAGCAGTTCTTC.

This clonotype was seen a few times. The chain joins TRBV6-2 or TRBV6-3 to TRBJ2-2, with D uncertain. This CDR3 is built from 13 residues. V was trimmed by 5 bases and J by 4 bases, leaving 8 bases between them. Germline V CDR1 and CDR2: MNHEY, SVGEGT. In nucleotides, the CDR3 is TGTGCCAGCAGTCGTTTATCCACCGGGGAGCTGTTTTTT. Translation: CASSRLSTGELFF.

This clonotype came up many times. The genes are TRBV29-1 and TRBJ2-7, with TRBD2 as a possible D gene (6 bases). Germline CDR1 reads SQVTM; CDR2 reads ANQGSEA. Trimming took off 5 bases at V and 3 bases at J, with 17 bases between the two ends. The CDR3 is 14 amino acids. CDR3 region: CSVSSAGLNYEQYF. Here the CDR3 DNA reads TGCAGCGTTAGTTCAGCGGGCCTTAACTACGAGCAGTACTTC.